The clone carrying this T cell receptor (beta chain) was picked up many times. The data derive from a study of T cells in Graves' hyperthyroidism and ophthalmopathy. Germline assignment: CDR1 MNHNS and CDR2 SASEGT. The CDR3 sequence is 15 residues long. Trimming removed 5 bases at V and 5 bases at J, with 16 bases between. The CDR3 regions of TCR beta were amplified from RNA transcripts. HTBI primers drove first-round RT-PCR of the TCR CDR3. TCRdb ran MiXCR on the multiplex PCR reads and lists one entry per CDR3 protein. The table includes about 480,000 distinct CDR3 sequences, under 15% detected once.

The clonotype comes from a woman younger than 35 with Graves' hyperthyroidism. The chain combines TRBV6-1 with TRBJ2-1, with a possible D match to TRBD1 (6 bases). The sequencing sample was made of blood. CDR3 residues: CASSLDRSGHNEQFF. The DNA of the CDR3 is TGTGCCAGCAGTTTAGACAGGAGTGGCCACAATGAGCAGTTCTTC.